This TCR beta chain is from a study of blood T cell repertoires in COVID-19. Whole-study context: The study drew acute and convalescent COVID-19 samples from the United States, Italy and Spain. PBMCs, B-cell-depleted T cells, or T cells provided the cDNA or gDNA that made up the material.

Original data processing: Nucleated cell number was recorded as an estimate derived from reference gene primer amplification. Profiled with immunoSEQ multiplex PCR; TCRdb holds only in-frame clones, not every one. The V and J calls and the clone size are those of that table, but D and trimming were determined from the DNA. The data show under 100,000 clones, 85% to 95% seen once. This CDR3 comprises 17 residues. Trimming removed 0 bases from V and 5 bases from J, with 15 bases in between. Germline CDR1 and CDR2: SGHRS and YFSETQ. The sample taken for sequencing was peripheral blood. This TCR was sampled from an older woman with active COVID-19. The chain carries TRBV5-1 and TRBJ1-6; D perhaps matches TRBD1 (5 bases). CDR3: CASSLARQGGHNSPLHF. As DNA, the CDR3 is TGCGCCAGCAGCTTGGCCCGGCAGGGAGGACATAATTCACCCCTCCACTTT.